The rows below give T cell receptor beta chains drawn from one sample of a study of blood T cells in healthy people across ages. Via MiXCR, TCRdb re-called the 5' RACE reads, giving one row per CDR3 protein. The data show some 1,800,000 distinct CDR3 sequences, with about 39% seen just once and 23% held by the top ten. Source material: blood. Source of these receptors: a human donor in good health. The CDR3 runs from the conserved cysteine through the conserved F or W. D genes are given only for firm matches. Clone size is shown for a subset of rows, as once, few, many or a class of expanded clone.

d_call: .; j_call: TRBJ2-3; clone_size: few; v_call: TRBV20-1; cdr3_nt: TGCAGTCCAGGTGGGGGCGGGGCAGATACGCAGTATTTT; cdr3_aa: CSPGGGGADTQYF
d_call: .; j_call: TRBJ2-6; clone_size: many; v_call: TRBV12-3/TRBV12-4; cdr3_nt: TGTGCCAGCACTAACTCTGGGGCCAACGTCCTGACTTTC; cdr3_aa: CASTNSGANVLTF
d_call: .; j_call: TRBJ1-3; clone_size: .; v_call: TRBV15; cdr3_nt: TGTGCCACCACCACGCCTTTCTTGGACTCTGGAAACACCATATATTTT; cdr3_aa: CATTTPFLDSGNTIYF
d_call: TRBD2; j_call: TRBJ2-4; clone_size: few; v_call: TRBV5-6; cdr3_nt: TGTGCCAGCAGCTCTGGACTAGCGGGGGATCGACTACTAGCCAAAAACATTCAGTACTTC; cdr3_aa: CASSSGLAGDRLLAKNIQYF
d_call: TRBD1; j_call: TRBJ1-5; clone_size: few; v_call: TRBV20-1; cdr3_nt: TGCAGTGCCTTAAAGACCGGGACAGGTTATCAGCCCCAGCATTTT; cdr3_aa: CSALKTGTGYQPQHF
d_call: TRBD1; j_call: TRBJ1-2; clone_size: .; v_call: TRBV6-5; cdr3_nt: TGTGCCAGCAGTTACACCAGGACAGGGAACTATGGCTACACCTTC; cdr3_aa: CASSYTRTGNYGYTF
d_call: .; j_call: TRBJ2-1; clone_size: few; v_call: TRBV3-1; cdr3_nt: TGTGCCAGCAGCCAAGATGGGACACGCCCTTCGTTCTTC; cdr3_aa: CASSQDGTRPSFF
d_call: .; j_call: TRBJ2-1; clone_size: few; v_call: TRBV7-9; cdr3_nt: TGTGCCAGCAGCGCGGACAGCCACAATGAGCAGTTCTTC; cdr3_aa: CASSADSHNEQFF
d_call: .; j_call: TRBJ1-3; clone_size: few; v_call: TRBV29-1; cdr3_nt: TGCAGCGCCTGGTCAGGACCGGGAAACACCATATATTTT; cdr3_aa: CSAWSGPGNTIYF
d_call: .; j_call: TRBJ2-7; clone_size: few; v_call: TRBV20-1; cdr3_nt: TGCAGTGCTTCAGGGAGCGAGCAGTACTTC; cdr3_aa: CSASGSEQYF
d_call: TRBD1; j_call: TRBJ2-1; clone_size: .; v_call: TRBV15; cdr3_nt: TGTGCCACCAGCGAACGGGACAGGATTACCGCTTTTTACAATGAGCAGTTCTTC; cdr3_aa: CATSERDRITAFYNEQFF
d_call: TRBD2; j_call: TRBJ2-5; clone_size: .; v_call: TRBV5-1; cdr3_nt: TGCGCCAGCAGCTCCGAACTAGCGGGGGAAGGAGAGACCCAGTACTTC; cdr3_aa: CASSSELAGEGETQYF
d_call: .; j_call: TRBJ2-1; clone_size: .; v_call: TRBV29-1; cdr3_nt: TGCAGCGCGCGTCACACCACAGGGTCGGATGAGCAGTTCTTC; cdr3_aa: CSARHTTGSDEQFF
d_call: .; j_call: TRBJ2-3; clone_size: few; v_call: TRBV7-9; cdr3_nt: TGTGCCAGCAGCGAACCCACAGATACGCAGTATTTT; cdr3_aa: CASSEPTDTQYF
d_call: TRBD1; j_call: TRBJ2-3; clone_size: .; v_call: TRBV5-1; cdr3_nt: TGCGTCAGCAGCTTCTTCGCCTCGGACAGGCACTTCACAGATACGCAGTATTTT; cdr3_aa: CVSSFFASDRHFTDTQYF
d_call: TRBD1; j_call: TRBJ1-1; clone_size: few; v_call: TRBV14; cdr3_nt: TGTGCCAGCAGCCACGTCGGCGGGACAGATCGAATAGAAGCTTTCTTT; cdr3_aa: CASSHVGGTDRIEAFF
d_call: TRBD2; j_call: TRBJ2-5; clone_size: few; v_call: TRBV10-3; cdr3_nt: TGTGCCACCGATAGCGGGGGCCTGGGAGAGACCCAGTACTTC; cdr3_aa: CATDSGGLGETQYF
d_call: .; j_call: TRBJ2-5; clone_size: .; v_call: TRBV28; cdr3_nt: TGTGCCAGCTACTTTAGGAAGACCCAGTACTTC; cdr3_aa: CASYFRKTQYF
d_call: .; j_call: TRBJ1-1; clone_size: few; v_call: TRBV6-1; cdr3_nt: TGTGCCAGCAGCCGAGGGTGGACCGTGAACACTGAAGCTTTCTTT; cdr3_aa: CASSRGWTVNTEAFF
d_call: TRBD1; j_call: TRBJ1-1; clone_size: .; v_call: TRBV29-1; cdr3_nt: TGCAGCGGATTGACAGGGGGCACTGAAGCTTTCTTT; cdr3_aa: CSGLTGGTEAFF
d_call: .; j_call: TRBJ2-3; clone_size: .; v_call: TRBV5-1; cdr3_nt: TGCGCCAGCAGCTTGGGGCCTCCCCCCGGGGATACGCAGTATTTT; cdr3_aa: CASSLGPPPGDTQYF
d_call: .; j_call: TRBJ1-2; clone_size: .; v_call: TRBV13; cdr3_nt: TGTGCCAGCAGCTTCCGGGGCAGCGAGGGCTACACCTTC; cdr3_aa: CASSFRGSEGYTF
d_call: TRBD1; j_call: TRBJ2-3; clone_size: few; v_call: TRBV7-6; cdr3_nt: TGTGCCAGCAGCTCCCCCCGGACAGGAAATACGCAGTATTTT; cdr3_aa: CASSSPRTGNTQYF
d_call: TRBD2; j_call: TRBJ2-7; clone_size: .; v_call: TRBV7-2; cdr3_nt: TGTGCCAGCAGTTTACGGTATCTAGCGGGGGGCACCTACGAGCAGTACTTC; cdr3_aa: CASSLRYLAGGTYEQYF
d_call: TRBD1; j_call: TRBJ2-3; clone_size: few; v_call: TRBV5-1; cdr3_nt: TGCGCCAGCAGCCTACCGACAGGGTATTACACAGATACGCAGTATTTT; cdr3_aa: CASSLPTGYYTDTQYF
d_call: .; j_call: TRBJ2-5; clone_size: few; v_call: TRBV6-5; cdr3_nt: TGTGCCAGCAGTCGACAGGTAGCTCAAGAGACCCAGTACTTC; cdr3_aa: CASSRQVAQETQYF
d_call: .; j_call: TRBJ1-2; clone_size: .; v_call: TRBV28; cdr3_nt: TGTGCCAGCAGTTTAGTCAGCCACTATGGCTACACCTTC; cdr3_aa: CASSLVSHYGYTF
d_call: .; j_call: TRBJ2-5; clone_size: many; v_call: TRBV29-1; cdr3_nt: TGCAGCGTCTCACCGGGACTCCAAGAGACCCAGTACTTC; cdr3_aa: CSVSPGLQETQYF
d_call: .; j_call: TRBJ2-1; clone_size: few; v_call: TRBV5-1; cdr3_nt: TGCGCCAGCAGCTTCAGGACAGCCTACAATGAGCAGTTCTTC; cdr3_aa: CASSFRTAYNEQFF
d_call: .; j_call: TRBJ2-2; clone_size: .; v_call: TRBV4-3; cdr3_nt: TGCGCCAGCAGCCAAGATCGTGGGACGTACGGGGAGCTGTTTTTT; cdr3_aa: CASSQDRGTYGELFF
d_call: .; j_call: TRBJ2-3; clone_size: .; v_call: TRBV24-1; cdr3_nt: TGTGCCACCAGTGATTTTGGGTCGTTCACAGATACGCAGTATTTT; cdr3_aa: CATSDFGSFTDTQYF
d_call: .; j_call: TRBJ2-1; clone_size: .; v_call: TRBV27; cdr3_nt: TGTGCCAGCTTTGGTATTAGATACAATGAGCAGTTCTTC; cdr3_aa: CASFGIRYNEQFF
d_call: TRBD2; j_call: TRBJ2-5; clone_size: .; v_call: TRBV5-1; cdr3_nt: TGCGCCAGCTGGCGGGGGGAAACCCAGGAGACCCAGTACTTC; cdr3_aa: CASWRGETQETQYF
d_call: .; j_call: TRBJ2-7; clone_size: .; v_call: TRBV6-5; cdr3_nt: TGTGCCAGCAGTTACTTAGGGGAAGTCTACGAGCAGTACTTC; cdr3_aa: CASSYLGEVYEQYF
d_call: .; j_call: TRBJ2-7; clone_size: .; v_call: TRBV5-1; cdr3_nt: TGCGCCAGCAGCTCCTATGTCACAGGAGCATACGAGCAGTACTTC; cdr3_aa: CASSSYVTGAYEQYF
d_call: TRBD1; j_call: TRBJ1-2; clone_size: .; v_call: TRBV4-3; cdr3_nt: TGCGCCAGCAGCCTTTCGGTCAATCAGGGGGCAATTGGCTACACCTTC; cdr3_aa: CASSLSVNQGAIGYTF
d_call: TRBD2; j_call: TRBJ2-1; clone_size: few; v_call: TRBV6-5; cdr3_nt: TGTGCCAGCAGCCCCACCGGGGAGGGATACAATGAGCAGTTCTTC; cdr3_aa: CASSPTGEGYNEQFF
d_call: .; j_call: TRBJ2-5; clone_size: few; v_call: TRBV28; cdr3_nt: TGTGCCAGCAGTTTAGTCCAGTATGTGGGGAAACAAGAGACCCAGTACTTC; cdr3_aa: CASSLVQYVGKQETQYF
d_call: .; j_call: TRBJ2-7; clone_size: .; v_call: TRBV20-1; cdr3_nt: TGCAGTGCCCCAAGAGGGGCCCCCGGGGACCCCTACGAGCAGTACTTC; cdr3_aa: CSAPRGAPGDPYEQYF
d_call: .; j_call: TRBJ2-7; clone_size: few; v_call: TRBV6-5; cdr3_nt: TGTGCCAGCAGGTTGGGGGGCCTCTCCTACGAGCAGTACTTC; cdr3_aa: CASRLGGLSYEQYF
d_call: .; j_call: TRBJ2-7; clone_size: many; v_call: TRBV7-3; cdr3_nt: TGTGCCAGCAGCTTGAGCGCGGGGATCTCCTACGAGCAGTACTTC; cdr3_aa: CASSLSAGISYEQYF
d_call: .; j_call: TRBJ2-1; clone_size: few; v_call: TRBV3-1; cdr3_nt: TGTGCCAGCAGCCAGGGGGGCACCAATGAGCAGTTCTTC; cdr3_aa: CASSQGGTNEQFF